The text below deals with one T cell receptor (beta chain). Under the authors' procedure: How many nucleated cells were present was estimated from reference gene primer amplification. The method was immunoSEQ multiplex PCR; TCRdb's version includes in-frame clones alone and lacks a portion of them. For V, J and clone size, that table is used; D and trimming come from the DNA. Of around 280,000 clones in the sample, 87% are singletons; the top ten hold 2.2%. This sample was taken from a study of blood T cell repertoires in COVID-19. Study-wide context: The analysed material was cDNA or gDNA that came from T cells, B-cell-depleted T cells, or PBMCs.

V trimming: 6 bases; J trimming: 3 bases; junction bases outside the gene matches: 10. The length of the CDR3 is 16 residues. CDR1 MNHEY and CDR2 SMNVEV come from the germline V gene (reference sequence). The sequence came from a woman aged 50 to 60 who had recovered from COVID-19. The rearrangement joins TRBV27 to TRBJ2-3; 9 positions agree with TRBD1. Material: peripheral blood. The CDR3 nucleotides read TGTGCCAGCAGACCTAGACAGGGGGGATTAACAGATACGCAGTATTTT. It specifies CASRPRQGGLTDTQYF.